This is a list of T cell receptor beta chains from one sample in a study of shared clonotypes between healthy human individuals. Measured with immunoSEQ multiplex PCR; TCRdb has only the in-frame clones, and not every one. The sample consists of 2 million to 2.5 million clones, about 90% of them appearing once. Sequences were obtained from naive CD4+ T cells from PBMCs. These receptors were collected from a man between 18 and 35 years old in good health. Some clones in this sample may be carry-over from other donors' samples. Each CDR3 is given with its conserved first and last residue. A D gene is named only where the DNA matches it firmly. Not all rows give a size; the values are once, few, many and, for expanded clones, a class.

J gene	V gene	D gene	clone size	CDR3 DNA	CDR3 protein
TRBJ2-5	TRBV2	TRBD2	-	TGTGCCAGCAGTTATGGGGGACTAGCGGGAGAGGAGACCCAGTACTTC	CASSYGGLAGEETQYF
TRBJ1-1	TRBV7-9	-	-	TGTGCCAGCAGCTTAGTTGGCAGGGGATACACTGAAGCTTTCTTT	CASSLVGRGYTEAFF
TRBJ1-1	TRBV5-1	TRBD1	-	TGCGCCAGCAGACCCGGACAGGGTGAGACTGAAGCTTTCTTT	CASRPGQGETEAFF
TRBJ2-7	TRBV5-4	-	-	TGTGCCAGCAGCTTGACAGGGTACAACGAGCAGTACTTC	CASSLTGYNEQYF
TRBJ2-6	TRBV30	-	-	TGTGCCTTCCAGGGTTCTGGGGCCAACGTCCTGACTTTC	CAFQGSGANVLTF
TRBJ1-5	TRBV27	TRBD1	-	TGTGCCAGCAGTTTATTTATAGTTAGGCAGGGGGCAGTTCAGCCCCAGCATTTT	CASSLFIVRQGAVQPQHF
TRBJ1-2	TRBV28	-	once	TGTGCCAGCAGTTCTCCAGGGTATGGCTACACCTTC	CASSSPGYGYTF
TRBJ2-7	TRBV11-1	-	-	TGTGCCAGCAGCTTGGAGTCGCCGAGTTACGAGCAGTACTTC	CASSLESPSYEQYF
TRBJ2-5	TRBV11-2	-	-	TGTGCCAGCAGCTTAATCCAGGGCACGGTCGAGACCCAGTACTTC	CASSLIQGTVETQYF
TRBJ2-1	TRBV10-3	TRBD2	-	TGTGCCATCTCGGGCGGGAGAACCCCCAATGAGCAGTTCTTC	CAISGGRTPNEQFF
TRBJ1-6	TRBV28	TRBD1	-	TGTGCCAGCAGTCTATACGGGATGACAGGGGAAAATTCACCCCTCCACTTT	CASSLYGMTGENSPLHF
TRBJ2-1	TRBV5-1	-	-	TGCGCCAGCAGCTTGGTTTTGGGGGCCTCCTACAATGAGCAGTTCTTC	CASSLVLGASYNEQFF
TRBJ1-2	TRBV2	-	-	TGTGCCAGCAGTGAAGCAGCGGGACGATTTTTAGGCTACACCTTC	CASSEAAGRFLGYTF
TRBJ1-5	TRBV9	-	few	TGTGCCAGCAGCGGCGGGGATGGCCGGATTCAGCCCCAGCATTTT	CASSGGDGRIQPQHF
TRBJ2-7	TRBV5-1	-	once	TGCGCCAGCAGCTCGACAGTCTCCTACGAGCAGTACTTC	CASSSTVSYEQYF
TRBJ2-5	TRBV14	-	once	TGTGCCAGCAGCCAAGATCGACAGGCAGGAGAGACCCAGTACTTC	CASSQDRQAGETQYF
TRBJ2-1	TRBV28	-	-	TGTGCCAGCTCCCAGGCCGGGAATGAGCAGTTCTTC	CASSQAGNEQFF
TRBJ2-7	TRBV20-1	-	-	TGCAGTGCTAGTGGCTCCTACGAGCAGTACTTC	CSASGSYEQYF
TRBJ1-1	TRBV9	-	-	TGTGCCAGCAGCGTGGCGGGGCTGAACACTGAAGCTTTCTTT	CASSVAGLNTEAFF
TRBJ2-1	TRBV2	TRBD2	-	TGTGCCAGCCGCCTCGTGGGCGTGGCGGGAGAGGATGAGCAGTTCTTC	CASRLVGVAGEDEQFF
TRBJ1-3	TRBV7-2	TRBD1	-	TGTGCCAGCAGCGCATGGAGGACAGGGCCTGGGGGAAACACCATATATTTT	CASSAWRTGPGGNTIYF
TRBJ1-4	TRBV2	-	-	TGTGCCAGCAGTGTACAGCTTAAACTGTTTTTT	CASSVQLKLFF
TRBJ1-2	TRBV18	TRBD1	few	TGTGCCAGCTCACCACCGGGACAGGGAGTGAATGGCTACACCTTC	CASSPPGQGVNGYTF
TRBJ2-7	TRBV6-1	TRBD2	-	TGTGCCAGCAGTGAAGGCGGGAGATACTACGAGCAGTACTTC	CASSEGGRYYEQYF
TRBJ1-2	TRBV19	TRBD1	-	TGTGCCAGTATTAGCAGGGGGGACTATGGCTACACCTTC	CASISRGDYGYTF